Listed below are T cell receptor beta chains from one sample, sequenced in a study of CD8+ T cells in alopecia areata. Sequenced by immunoSEQ multiplex PCR; TCRdb stores in-frame clones only, minus some. This sample has 35,000 or so clones, with nearly 55% found just once. What was sequenced was CD4+ Tregs sorted from blood. Receptors were obtained from a human donor with alopecia areata. Both conserved end residues are trimmed from each CDR3. The order of the fields is J gene, CDR3 length, V gene, CDR3 protein.

TRBJ1-6,11,TRBV27,ASSPQGQSPLH
TRBJ2-5,12,TRBV19,ASSPLRGKETQY
TRBJ2-7,14,TRBV29-1,SVLYTGLRGTYEQY
TRBJ2-6,11,TRBV19,ASRLAGANVLT
TRBJ1-6,13,TRBV23-1,ASSQSRQQGSPLH
TRBJ2-1,13,TRBV9,ASSVDRGPYNEQF
TRBJ2-3,13,TRBV14,ASSQDHLGLDTQY
TRBJ2-1,13,TRBV6-5,ASSRGLAKGNEQF
TRBJ2-1,12,TRBV27,ASSLGLGANEQF
TRBJ2-2,11,TRBV5-6,ASSLVGARELF
TRBJ1-2,12,TRBV5-1,ASSLVPQSRGYT
TRBJ2-3,13,TRBV7-9,ASSLMARSTDTQY
TRBJ2-4,11,TRBV5-1,ASSLTAKNIQY
TRBJ2-3,12,TRBV7-2,ASSLAGGYPPQY
TRBJ1-4,13,TRBV9,ASSADTGADEKLF
TRBJ2-3,12,TRBV7-9,ASTSAAFGDTQY
TRBJ2-6,12,TRBV5-1,ASKTASGANVLT
TRBJ1-1,13,TRBV5-5,ASTILDRANTEAF
TRBJ2-7,13,TRBV18,ASSPAGVSSYEQY
TRBJ2-4,14,TRBV29-1,SVARGRGLSKNIQY
TRBJ2-7,11,TRBV5-1,ASSLASYNEQY
TRBJ1-5,10,TRBV6-6,ASSYPGEPQH
TRBJ2-3,12,TRBV2,ASSLTTSTDTQY
TRBJ1-6,13,TRBV14,ASSQNRGLHSPLH
TRBJ1-2,11,TRBV6-4,ASSVLGVYGYT
TRBJ2-4,14,TRBV18,ASSKGGEVAKNIQY
TRBJ2-2,12,TRBV6-5,ASGSARGAGELF
TRBJ1-2,11,TRBV7-8,ASSFRVQYGYT
TRBJ1-2,12,TRBV5-1,ASSLGTDNYGYT
TRBJ1-2,13,TRBV28,ASSSPPRQGGGYT
TRBJ1-4,11,TRBV18,ASSPTANEKLF
TRBJ1-1,11,TRBV7-3,ASSLSPGTEAF
TRBJ2-1,11,TRBV5-1,ASISGAGTQQF
TRBJ1-3,13,TRBV2,ASSEGSLSGNTIY
TRBJ2-1,16,TRBV4-3,ASSQAWRGWTSYNEQF
TRBJ2-1,13,TRBV5-1,ASSYGQGASDEQF
TRBJ2-7,13,TRBV28,ASSPGTGGGYEQY
TRBJ1-2,14,TRBV7-2,ASSLFSRSANYGYT
TRBJ2-2,13,TRBV4-2,ASSPQVRNTGELF
TRBJ2-4,15,TRBV11-1,ASSHPWADQPKNIQY
TRBJ2-7,12,TRBV10-2,ASMASGEHYEQY
TRBJ1-1,11,TRBV5-4,ASSFGRNTEAF
TRBJ2-7,9,TRBV20-1,SASRYYEQY
TRBJ2-3,14,TRBV6-1,ASSGLGVRGTDTQY
TRBJ2-7,12,TRBV6-5,ASSYARGSHEQY
TRBJ1-1,13,TRBV19,ASSIVVALNTEAF